This T cell receptor beta chain appears in the sequencing data of a study of T cell repertoires in cytomegalovirus infection. This clonotype was detected many times. TCRdb independently ran MiXCR on the reads; one entry per CDR3 protein. Of about 360,000 distinct CDR3 sequences in the sample, over 15% were seen once. The receptor comes from a human donor in good health (CMV status not recorded). Some clones in this sample may be carry-over from other donors' samples. The material sequenced was PBMCs.

The CDR3 protein is CASTQSLGSNQYF. The CDR3 region has the DNA TGTGCCAGCACCCAATCTTTGGGGAGTAACCAGTACTTC. This chain links TRBV7-2 with TRBJ2-5; weak D call: TRBD2 (5 bases). Trimming took off 7 bases at V and 10 bases at J, with 19 bases between the two ends. Germline V gene lookup returns CDR1 SGHTA and CDR2 FQGNSA. The CDR3 runs to 13 residues.